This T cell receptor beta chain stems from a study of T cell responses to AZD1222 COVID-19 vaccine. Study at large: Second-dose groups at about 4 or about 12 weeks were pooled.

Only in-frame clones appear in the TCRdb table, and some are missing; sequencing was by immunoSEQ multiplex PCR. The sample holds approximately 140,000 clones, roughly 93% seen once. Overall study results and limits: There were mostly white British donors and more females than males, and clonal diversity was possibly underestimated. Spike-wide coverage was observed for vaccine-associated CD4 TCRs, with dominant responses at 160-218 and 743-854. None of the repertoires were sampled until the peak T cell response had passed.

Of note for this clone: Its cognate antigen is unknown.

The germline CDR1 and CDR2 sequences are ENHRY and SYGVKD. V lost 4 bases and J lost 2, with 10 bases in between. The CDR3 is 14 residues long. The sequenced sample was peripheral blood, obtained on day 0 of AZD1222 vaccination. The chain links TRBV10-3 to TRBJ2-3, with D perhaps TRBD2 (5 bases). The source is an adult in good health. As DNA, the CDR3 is TGTGCCATCAGTGTTGGAGGAGACACAGATACGCAGTATTTT. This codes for CAISVGGDTDTQYF.